This entry concerns a single TCR beta chain. Some clones are missing from TCRdb's copy, which holds only in-frame ones; the method was immunoSEQ multiplex PCR. This table has roughly 230,000 clones, around 80% appearing once. The data were taken from a study of blood T cell repertoires in COVID-19. Study overall: T cells, B-cell-depleted T cells, or PBMCs provided the cDNA or gDNA that served as material.

Trimming pared 1 base from V and 7 bases from J, leaving 11 bases between. Germline V gene lookup returns CDR1 SGHNT and CDR2 YYREEE (reference sequence). The CDR3 runs to 13 residues. This clonotype was obtained from a woman of 80 years or more with COVID-19, enrolled during active disease. The rearrangement links TRBV5-4 to TRBJ1-2; D is unclear. The sequenced sample consisted of peripheral blood. For the CDR3, the DNA is TGTGCCAGCAGCTTGTTTAATCGGGTTGGCTACACCTTC. This gives the protein CASSLFNRVGYTF.